A single TCR beta chain is shown here with its context. Some clones are missing from TCRdb's copy, which holds only in-frame ones; the method was immunoSEQ multiplex PCR. The profile shows more than 300,000 clones, around nine tenths of them singletons. The data originate from a study of Ad26.COV2.S vaccination and SARS-CoV-2 variants. Treatment reported: around 19 received Ad26.COV2.S at low or high dose, single or two shots; a few received placebo; per-sample allocation not given. Sample collection was performed on day 63 after the first vaccine or placebo injection. This adult donor, from Boston, was 18-55 years old. The shot given was an Ad26 vector that makes Wuhan-strain SARS-CoV-2 spike. Germline CDR1 LNHDA, CDR2 SQIVND (reference sequence). This CDR3 is 15 amino acids long. J gave up 0 bases and V 5 bases, and 4 bases lay outside the gene matches.

The chain joins TRBV19 to TRBJ2-3, with 8 bases matching TRBD2. The sample here was peripheral blood, taken in a trial of Ad26.COV2.S vaccine versus placebo. The sequence derives from a person between 18 and 65 years old who received the Ad26.COV2.S COVID-19 vaccine or a placebo. As DNA, the CDR3 is TGTGCCAGTAGTTCGTCTAGCGGGAGCACAGATACGCAGTATTTT. Translation: CASSSSSGSTDTQYF.